This T cell receptor beta chain was profiled in a study of blood T cell repertoires in COVID-19. Study at large: T cells, B-cell-depleted T cells, or PBMCs supplied cDNA or gDNA.

Authors' methods: Cell counts per sample came from amplifying reference gene primers. Profiling relied on immunoSEQ multiplex PCR, and the TCRdb table lists in-frame clones only, not all of them. V and J calls and clone size follow that table, whereas D and trimming were derived from the DNA. The sample has roughly 290,000 clones, about 91% seen once. Trimming took off 4 bases at V and 8 bases at J, with 14 bases between the two ends. The CDR3 extends over 13 amino acids. CDR1 LNHDA and CDR2 SQIVND come from the germline V gene (reference sequence). The sequencing sample was made of peripheral blood. The sequence came from a woman aged 55-69 years with acute or convalescent COVID-19. This rearrangement joins TRBV19 to TRBJ1-2; possibly TRBD1 for D (5 bases). CDR3 loop: CASSKRRDAGYTF. For the CDR3, the DNA is TGTGCCAGTAGTAAACGCAGGGATGCGGGCTACACCTTC.